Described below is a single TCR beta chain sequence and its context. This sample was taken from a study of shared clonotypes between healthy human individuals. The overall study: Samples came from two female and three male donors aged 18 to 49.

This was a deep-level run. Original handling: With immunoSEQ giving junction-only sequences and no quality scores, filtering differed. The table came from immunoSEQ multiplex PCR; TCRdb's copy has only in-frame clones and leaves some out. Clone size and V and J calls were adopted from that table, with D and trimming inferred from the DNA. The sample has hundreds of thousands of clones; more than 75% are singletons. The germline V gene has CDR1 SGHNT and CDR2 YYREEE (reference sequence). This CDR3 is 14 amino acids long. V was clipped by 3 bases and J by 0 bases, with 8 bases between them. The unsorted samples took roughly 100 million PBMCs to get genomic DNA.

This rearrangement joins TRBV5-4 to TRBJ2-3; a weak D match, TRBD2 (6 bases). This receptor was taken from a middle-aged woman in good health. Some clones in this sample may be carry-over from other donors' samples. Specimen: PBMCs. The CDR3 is CASSYSGSTDTQYF. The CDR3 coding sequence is TGTGCCAGCAGCTACAGCGGGAGCACAGATACGCAGTATTTT. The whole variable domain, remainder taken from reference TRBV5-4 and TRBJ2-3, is ETGVTQSPTHLIKTRGQQVTLRCSSQSGHNTVSWYQQALGQGPQFIFQYYREEENGRGNFPPRFSGLQFPNYSSELNVNALELDDSALYLCASSYSGSTDTQYFGPGTRLTVL.